This T cell receptor beta chain is from a study of Graves' ophthalmopathy and Graves' hyperthyroidism. Study background: At the time of initial diagnosis and before any treatment, peripheral blood was collected.

RNA transcripts were the template, and TCR beta CDR3 regions were amplified from them. The first-round RT-PCR employed HTBI primers together with the Qiagen OneStep RT-PCR kit. A multiplex PCR was then performed as the second round. TCRdb fed the multiplex PCR reads into MiXCR, producing one record per CDR3 protein. The profile covers roughly 480,000 distinct CDR3 sequences, with around 15% appearing a single time and 9.8% taken by the ten largest. The diagnosis combined clinical symptoms, thyroxine, TRAb, thyroid ultrasound and orbital computed tomography scans. The starting material, roughly 9.4 ml of fresh peripheral blood, provided the PBMCs. On this clonotype: The antigen is unknown.

Study-wide findings and caveats: Most thyroid clonotypes with frequency above 0.001 were detected in blood too.

The CDR3 contains 13 residues. Germline values: CDR1 SGHRS, CDR2 YFSETQ. The V and J ends lost 4 bases and 6 bases respectively, with 10 bases between them. The V gene is TRBV5-1, the J gene TRBJ2-2; a possible D gene is TRBD2 (5 bases). Sequenced sample: blood. The receptor's source is a woman aged 25-40 years with Graves' ophthalmopathy. DNA for the CDR3: TGCGCCAGCAGCACGGACTGGGCCGGGGAGCTGTTTTTT. It is translated as CASSTDWAGELFF.